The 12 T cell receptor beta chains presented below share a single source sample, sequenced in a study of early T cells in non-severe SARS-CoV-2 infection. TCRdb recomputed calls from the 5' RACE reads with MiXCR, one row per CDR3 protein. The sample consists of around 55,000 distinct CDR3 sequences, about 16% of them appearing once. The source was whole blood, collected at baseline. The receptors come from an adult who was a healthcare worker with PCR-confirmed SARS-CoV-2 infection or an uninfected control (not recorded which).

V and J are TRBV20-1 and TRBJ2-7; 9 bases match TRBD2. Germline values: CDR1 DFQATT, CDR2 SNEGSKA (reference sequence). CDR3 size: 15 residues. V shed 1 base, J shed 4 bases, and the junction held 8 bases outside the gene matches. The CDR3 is CSARVGGRAVYEQYF. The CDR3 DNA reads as TGCAGTGCTAGAGTAGGCGGGAGGGCCGTATACGAGCAGTACTTC.

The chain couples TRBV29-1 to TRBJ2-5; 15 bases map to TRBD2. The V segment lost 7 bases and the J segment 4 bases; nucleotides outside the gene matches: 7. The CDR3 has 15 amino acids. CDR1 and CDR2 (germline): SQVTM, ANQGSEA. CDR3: CSAGTSGGSGETQYF. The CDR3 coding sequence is TGCAGCGCAGGGACTAGCGGGGGGAGCGGAGAGACCCAGTACTTC.

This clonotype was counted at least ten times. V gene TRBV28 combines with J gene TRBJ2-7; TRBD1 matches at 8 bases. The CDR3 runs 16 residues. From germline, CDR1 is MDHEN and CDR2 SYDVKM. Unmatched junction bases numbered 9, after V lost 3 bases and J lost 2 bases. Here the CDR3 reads CASSFQRSGQAYEQYF. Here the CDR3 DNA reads TGTGCCAGCAGTTTTCAACGGTCGGGACAGGCCTACGAGCAGTACTTC.

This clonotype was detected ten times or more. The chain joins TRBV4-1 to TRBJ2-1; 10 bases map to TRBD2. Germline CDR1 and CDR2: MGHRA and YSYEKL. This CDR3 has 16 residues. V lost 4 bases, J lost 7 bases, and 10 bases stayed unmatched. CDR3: CASSLVATSGSNEQFF. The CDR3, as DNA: TGCGCCAGCAGCCTCGTGGCGACTAGCGGGTCGAATGAGCAGTTCTTC.

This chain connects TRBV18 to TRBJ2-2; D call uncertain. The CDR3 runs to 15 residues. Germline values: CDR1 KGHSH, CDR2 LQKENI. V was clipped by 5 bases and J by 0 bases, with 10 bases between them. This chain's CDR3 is CASSFSTANTGELFF. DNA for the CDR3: TGTGCCAGCTCATTTTCGACGGCGAACACCGGGGAGCTGTTTTTT.

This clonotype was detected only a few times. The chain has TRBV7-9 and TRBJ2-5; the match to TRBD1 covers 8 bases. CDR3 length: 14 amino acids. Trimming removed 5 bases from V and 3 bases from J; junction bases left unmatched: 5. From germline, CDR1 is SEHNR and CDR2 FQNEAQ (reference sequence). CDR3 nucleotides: TGTGCCAGCAGCCCAGGGACAGGTGAAGAGACCCAGTACTTC. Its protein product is CASSPGTGEETQYF.

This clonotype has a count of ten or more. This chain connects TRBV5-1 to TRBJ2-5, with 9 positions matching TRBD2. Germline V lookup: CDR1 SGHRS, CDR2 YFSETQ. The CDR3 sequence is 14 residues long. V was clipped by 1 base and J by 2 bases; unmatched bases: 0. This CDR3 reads CASSLLAGQETQYF. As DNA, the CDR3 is TGCGCCAGCAGCTTGCTAGCGGGACAAGAGACCCAGTACTTC.

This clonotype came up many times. The CDR3 region has the DNA TGCGCCAGCACTAGACAGCGACCCGAAGAGACCCAGTACTTC. It translates to CASTRQRPEETQYF. The chain links TRBV10-2 to TRBJ2-5; tentatively, D is TRBD1 (5 bases). CDR1 is WSHSY and CDR2 is SAAADI in the germline V gene. Trimming cost V 7 bases and J 3 bases, with 15 bases left between them. The CDR3 length is 14 residues.

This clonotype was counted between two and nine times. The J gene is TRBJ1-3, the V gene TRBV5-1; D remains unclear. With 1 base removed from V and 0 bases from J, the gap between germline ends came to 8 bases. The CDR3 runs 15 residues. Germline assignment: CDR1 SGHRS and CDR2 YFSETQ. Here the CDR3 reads CASSLNEGSGNTIYF. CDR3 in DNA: TGCGCCAGCAGCTTGAACGAGGGCTCTGGAAACACCATATATTTT.

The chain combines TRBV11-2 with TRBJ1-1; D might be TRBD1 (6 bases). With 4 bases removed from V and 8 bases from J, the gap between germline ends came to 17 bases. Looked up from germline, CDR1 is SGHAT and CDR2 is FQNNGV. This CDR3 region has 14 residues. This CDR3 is CASSSPAQGPEAFF. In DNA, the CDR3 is TGTGCCAGCAGCTCGCCCGCCCAGGGGCCAGAAGCTTTCTTT.

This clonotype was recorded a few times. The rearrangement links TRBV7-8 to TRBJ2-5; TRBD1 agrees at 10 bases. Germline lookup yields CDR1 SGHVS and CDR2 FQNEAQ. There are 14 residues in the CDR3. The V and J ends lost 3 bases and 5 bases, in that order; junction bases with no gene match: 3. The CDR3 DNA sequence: TGTGCCAGCAGCTTCCCGGGACAGGGGGAGACCCAGTACTTC. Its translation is CASSFPGQGETQYF.

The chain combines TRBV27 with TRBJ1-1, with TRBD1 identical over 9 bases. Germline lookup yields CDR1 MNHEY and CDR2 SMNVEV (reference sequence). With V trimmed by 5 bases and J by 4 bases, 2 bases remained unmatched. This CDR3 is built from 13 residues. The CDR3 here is CASSDRGTTEAFF. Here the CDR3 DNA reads TGTGCCAGCAGTGACAGGGGGACCACTGAAGCTTTCTTT.